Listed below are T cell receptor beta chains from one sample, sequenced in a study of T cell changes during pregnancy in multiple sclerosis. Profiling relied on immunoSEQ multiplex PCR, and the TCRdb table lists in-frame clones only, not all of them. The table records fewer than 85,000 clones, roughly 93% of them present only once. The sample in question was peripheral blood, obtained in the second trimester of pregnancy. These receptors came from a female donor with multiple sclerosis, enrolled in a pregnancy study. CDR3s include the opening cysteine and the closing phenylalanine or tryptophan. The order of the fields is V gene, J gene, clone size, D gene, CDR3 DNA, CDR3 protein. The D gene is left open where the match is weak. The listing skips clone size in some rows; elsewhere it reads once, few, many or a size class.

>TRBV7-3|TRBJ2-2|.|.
TGTGCCAGCAGCCAGACCATGACTGGGGAGCTGTTTTTT
CASSQTMTGELFF
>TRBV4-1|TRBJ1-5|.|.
TGCGCCAGCAGCCGAGCTACAGGGAACAATCAGCCCCAGCATTTT
CASSRATGNNQPQHF
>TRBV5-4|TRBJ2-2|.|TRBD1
TGTGCCAGCAGCACCCGGGACAGGGCATTCTCGGGGGAGCTGTTTTTT
CASSTRDRAFSGELFF
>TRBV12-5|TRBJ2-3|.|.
TGTGCTAGTGCCGACCTCATAGGGACTGCTTTGGGCACAGATACGCAGTATTTT
CASADLIGTALGTDTQYF
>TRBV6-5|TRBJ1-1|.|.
TGTGCCAGCAGTTCGAAAGGGACTATAACTGAAGCTTTCTTT
CASSSKGTITEAFF
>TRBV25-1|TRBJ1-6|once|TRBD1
TGTGCCAGCAGTGAACCGACAGGGGAGACTTCACCCCTCCACTTT
CASSEPTGETSPLHF
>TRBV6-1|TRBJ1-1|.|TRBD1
TGTGCCAGTGAAACTGGACAGGAGGGGACAGAAGCTTTCTTT
CASETGQEGTEAFF
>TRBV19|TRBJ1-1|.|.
TGTGCCAGTAGTAAACTGACTGAAGCTTTCTTT
CASSKLTEAFF
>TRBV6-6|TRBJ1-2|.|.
TGTGCCAGCAGTCCACCAGGGGTTGGGAGCTATGGCTACACCTTC
CASSPPGVGSYGYTF
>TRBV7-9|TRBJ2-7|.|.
TGTGCCAGCAGCTTAGAGCTCACCTACGAGCAGTACTTC
CASSLELTYEQYF
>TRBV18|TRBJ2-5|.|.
TGTGCCAGCTCGCAGGATCAAGCCGGGACACTACTTCTTAGGAACTCCGAGACCCAGTACTTC
CASSQDQAGTLLLRNSETQYF
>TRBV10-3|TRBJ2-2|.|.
TGTGCCATCGGCCTTACCCCCGGGGAGCTGTTTTTT
CAIGLTPGELFF
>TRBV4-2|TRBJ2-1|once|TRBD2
TGTGCCAGCAGCCAAGCGACTAGCGGGAGCTCCTACAATGAGCAGTTCTTC
CASSQATSGSSYNEQFF
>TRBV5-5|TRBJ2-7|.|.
TGTGCCAGCAGCTTTGAGGGTTTTGAATACGAGCAGTACTTC
CASSFEGFEYEQYF
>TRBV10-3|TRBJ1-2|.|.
TGTGCCATCAGTGAGCCGACAGGTTCGGGCTACACCTTC
CAISEPTGSGYTF
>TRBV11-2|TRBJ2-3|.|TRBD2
TGTGCCAGCAGCCCACGGGAGGTCACCGGGGCAGATACGCAGTATTTT
CASSPREVTGADTQYF
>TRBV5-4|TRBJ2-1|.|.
TGTGCCAGCAGCTTGGCTTACAATGAGCAGTTCTTC
CASSLAYNEQFF
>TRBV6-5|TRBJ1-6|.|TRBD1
TGTGCCAGCAGTTACCCGACAGGGGATTCACCCCTCCACTTT
CASSYPTGDSPLHF
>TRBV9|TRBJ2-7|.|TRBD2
TGTGCCAGCAGCGTGGATCCCGGGACTAGCGGGAGGGGGTACGAGCAGTACTTC
CASSVDPGTSGRGYEQYF
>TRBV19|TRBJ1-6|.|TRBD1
TGTGCCGGGACACTTCACAGGGGGTCCGATTCACCCCTCCACTTT
CAGTLHRGSDSPLHF
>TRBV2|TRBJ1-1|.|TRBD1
TGTGCCAGCAGAATCCGGGACAGGCCCCCTGGGGCTTTCTTT
CASRIRDRPPGAFF
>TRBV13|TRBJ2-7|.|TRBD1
TGTGCCAGCAGCCCCCCCGGGACAGGGTCCTACGAGCAGTACTTC
CASSPPGTGSYEQYF
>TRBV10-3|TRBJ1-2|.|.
TGTGCCATCAGCACCGGTGGGGGGGGGCCTAGCTATGGCTACACCTTC
CAISTGGGGPSYGYTF
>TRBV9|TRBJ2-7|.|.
TGTGCCAGCAGCGGACACGGGGTCGAGCAGTACTTC
CASSGHGVEQYF
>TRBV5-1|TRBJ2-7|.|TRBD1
TGCGCCAGCAAAACTGACAGGGATCGTAGCGAGCAGTACTTC
CASKTDRDRSEQYF
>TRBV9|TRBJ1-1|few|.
TGTGCCAGCAGCGTTGTCGTAGGGGCCAACACTGAAGCTTTCTTT
CASSVVVGANTEAFF